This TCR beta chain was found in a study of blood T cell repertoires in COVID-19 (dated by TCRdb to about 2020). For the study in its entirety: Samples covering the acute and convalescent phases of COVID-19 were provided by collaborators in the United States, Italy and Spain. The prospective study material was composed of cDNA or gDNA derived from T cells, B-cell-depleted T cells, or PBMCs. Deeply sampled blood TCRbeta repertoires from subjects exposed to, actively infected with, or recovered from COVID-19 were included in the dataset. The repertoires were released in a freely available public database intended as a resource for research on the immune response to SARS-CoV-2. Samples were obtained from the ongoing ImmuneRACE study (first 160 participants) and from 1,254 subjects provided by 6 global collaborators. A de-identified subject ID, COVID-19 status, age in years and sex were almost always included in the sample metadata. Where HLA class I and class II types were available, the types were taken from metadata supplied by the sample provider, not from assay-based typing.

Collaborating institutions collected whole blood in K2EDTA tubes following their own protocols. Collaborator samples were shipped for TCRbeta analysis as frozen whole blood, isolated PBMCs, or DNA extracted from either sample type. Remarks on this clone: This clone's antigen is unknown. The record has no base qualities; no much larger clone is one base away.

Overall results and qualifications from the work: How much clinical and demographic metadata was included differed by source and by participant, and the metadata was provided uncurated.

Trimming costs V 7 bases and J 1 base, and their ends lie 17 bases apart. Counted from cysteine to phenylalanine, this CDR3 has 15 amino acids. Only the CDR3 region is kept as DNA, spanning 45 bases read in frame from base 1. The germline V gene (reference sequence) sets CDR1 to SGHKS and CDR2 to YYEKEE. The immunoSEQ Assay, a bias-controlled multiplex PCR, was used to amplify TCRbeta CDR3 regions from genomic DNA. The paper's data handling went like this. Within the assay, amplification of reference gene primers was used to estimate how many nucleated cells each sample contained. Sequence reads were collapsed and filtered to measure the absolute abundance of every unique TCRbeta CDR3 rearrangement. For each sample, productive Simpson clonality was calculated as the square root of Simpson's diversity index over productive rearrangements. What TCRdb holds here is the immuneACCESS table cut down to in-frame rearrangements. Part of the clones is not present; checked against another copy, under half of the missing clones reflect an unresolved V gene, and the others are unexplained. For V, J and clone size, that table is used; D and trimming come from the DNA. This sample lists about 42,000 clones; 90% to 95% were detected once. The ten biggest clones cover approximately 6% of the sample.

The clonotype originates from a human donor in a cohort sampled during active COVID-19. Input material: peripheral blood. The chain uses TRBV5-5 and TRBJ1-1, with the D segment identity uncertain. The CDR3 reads CASHFEDTKNTEAFF. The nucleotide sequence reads TGTGCCAGCCACTTCGAAGACACCAAGAACACTGAAGCTTTCTTT.